Below, 10 T cell receptor beta chains from the same sample are listed, as sequenced in a study of blood T cells in healthy people across ages. Sample-barcoded 5' priming and a J-beta primer mix drove a second PCR of about 6 to 12 cycles. MiXCR, run by TCRdb on the 5' RACE reads, gives a single entry per CDR3 protein. This table holds approximately 800,000 distinct CDR3 sequences, 56% found once. The sequenced sample consisted of blood. These receptors were collected from a man between 40 and 49 years old in good health.

J is TRBJ2-6 and V is TRBV20-1, with a possible D match to TRBD1 (5 bases). Deletions cut 1 base from V and 4 bases from J, with 11 bases between. The germline CDR1 and CDR2 sequences are DFQATT and SNEGSKA (reference sequence). This CDR3 has 15 residues. The CDR3 loop is CSARGGGTGANVLTF. The CDR3 DNA follows: TGCAGTGCTAGAGGGGGCGGAACCGGGGCCAACGTCCTGACTTTC.

Comment on this clonotype: Relative to the germline gene, one junction end is altered; a read error may explain this. The gene calls are TRBV27 and TRBJ1-2; maybe TRBD1 (6 bases). CDR1 is MNHEY, CDR2 SMNVEV, per germline (reference sequence). CDR3 size: 13 residues. CDR3 sequence reads: CACSSQGAEGYTF. DNA of the CDR3: TGTGCCTGCAGTTCACAGGGAGCAGAGGGCTACACCTTC.

The genes are TRBV5-1 and TRBJ2-3, with 8 nucleotides matching TRBD2. Germline V lookup: CDR1 SGHRS, CDR2 YFSETQ. The V segment lost 4 bases and the J segment 2 bases; nucleotides outside the gene matches: 6. There are 15 residues in the CDR3. CDR3 loop: CASSTAGAYTDTQYF. The CDR3 nucleotides read TGCGCCAGCAGCACAGCGGGGGCCTACACAGATACGCAGTATTTT.

This chain's CDR3 is CATSPGGEEKLFF. In DNA, the CDR3 is TGTGCCACCAGCCCAGGGGGGGAAGAAAAACTGTTTTTT. This sequence joins TRBV15 and TRBJ1-4, with 7 nucleotides matching TRBD1. Unmatched junction bases numbered 5, after V lost 5 bases and J lost 8 bases. CDR3 length: 13 residues. The germline CDR1 and CDR2 sequences are LNHNV and YYDKDF (reference sequence).

The chain is built from TRBV28 and TRBJ1-1; no clear D gene. This CDR3 has 12 residues. Germline loops: CDR1 MDHEN, CDR2 SYDVKM. Trimming left V 3 bases short and J 6 bases short, with 8 bases between. The CDR3 DNA sequence: TGTGCCAGCAGTTTTTTTAGGTCTGAAGCTTTCTTT. It is translated as CASSFFRSEAFF.

This clonotype was seen just once. This chain uses TRBV7-9 with TRBJ1-1, with 11 bases identical to TRBD1. Germline loops: CDR1 SEHNR, CDR2 FQNEAQ (reference sequence). V lost 10 bases to trimming and J lost 5 bases; unmatched junction nucleotides: 24. This CDR3 region has 19 residues. CDR3 sequence: CATPWPDRGRGAISTEAFF. The CDR3 nucleotides read TGTGCCACCCCTTGGCCGGACAGGGGGCGCGGGGCGATAAGTACTGAAGCTTTCTTT.

V is TRBV20-1 and J is TRBJ2-7; possibly TRBD1 or TRBD2 for D (5 bases each). The CDR3 sequence is 12 residues long. CDR1 is DFQATT and CDR2 is SNEGSKA in the germline V gene (reference sequence). V was cut by 7 bases and J by 4 bases, with 14 bases left in between. The CDR3 spells CSGTRGPYEQYF. In nucleotides, the CDR3 is TGCAGTGGGACGAGGGGACCTTACGAGCAGTACTTC.

This clonotype was seen just once. The chain employs TRBV20-1 and TRBJ2-5; D may correspond to TRBD1 or TRBD2 (5 bases each). V gave up 5 bases and J gave up 2 bases, with 12 bases separating them. The CDR3 loop spans 13 amino acids. The germline V gene encodes CDR1 DFQATT and CDR2 SNEGSKA (reference sequence). The CDR3 sequence: CSARRGDQETQYF. The CDR3 nucleotides read TGCAGTGCTCGCCGAGGGGATCAAGAGACCCAGTACTTC.

V is TRBV7-9 and J is TRBJ2-5; 8 bases line up with TRBD1. CDR1 SEHNR and CDR2 FQNEAQ come from the germline V gene (reference sequence). The CDR3 covers 16 residues. The junction had 13 bases not matched to a gene; V was cut back by 5 bases and J by 5 bases. The CDR3 DNA follows: TGTGCCAGCAGCACTCCTATAGGGACAGGAGCGGAGACCCAGTACTTC. Translation: CASSTPIGTGAETQYF.

The chain joins TRBV4-3 to TRBJ2-7; the D gene is possibly TRBD1 (5 bases). This CDR3 spans 15 amino acids. Deletions cut 0 bases from V and 2 bases from J, with 11 bases between. Germline values: CDR1 LGHNA, CDR2 YSLEER. This CDR3 is CASSQDGAATYEQYF. For the CDR3, the DNA is TGCGCCAGCAGCCAAGATGGGGCAGCCACCTACGAGCAGTACTTC.